These 18 T cell receptor beta chains share one sample of origin, sequenced in a study of blood T cell repertoires in COVID-19. The table came from immunoSEQ multiplex PCR; TCRdb's copy has only in-frame clones and leaves some out. The sample has about 40,000 clones, about 85% seen once; the top ten hold roughly 13%. Sequencing was done on a sample of peripheral blood. The source of these receptors is a human donor in a cohort sampled during active COVID-19.

The rearrangement joins TRBV7-9 to TRBJ1-2; unclear D gene. Germline CDR1 and CDR2: SEHNR and FQNEAQ (reference sequence). The ends were cut back, 1 base at V and 7 bases at J, with 22 bases in the middle. This CDR3 has 17 amino acids. The CDR3 bases are TGTGCCAGCAGCTTAGGCGGTACAAGGAAATTTGCCCTTGGCTACACCTTC. Its translation: CASSLGGTRKFALGYTF.

V is TRBV4-1 and J is TRBJ1-1; TRBD1 aligns across 8 bases. Germline values: CDR1 MGHRA, CDR2 YSYEKL. Trimming took 2 bases from V and 4 from J; bases not matched to a gene: 3. There are 14 residues in the CDR3. The CDR3 protein is CASSQPTGGTEAFF. The CDR3 bases are TGCGCCAGCAGCCAACCAACAGGGGGCACTGAAGCTTTCTTT.

This chain links TRBV10-1 with TRBJ1-5, with D possibly TRBD1 on 5 matching bases. V was clipped by 3 bases and J by 2 bases, with 11 bases between them. CDR3 length: 15 amino acids. Germline V gene sequence: CDR1 WNHNN, CDR2 SYGVQD (reference sequence). The CDR3 reads CASSELPGGNQPQHF. The CDR3 region has the DNA TGCGCCAGCAGTGAACTGCCGGGGGGCAATCAGCCCCAGCATTTT.

This chain joins TRBV5-1 and TRBJ2-5; 10 bases are shared with TRBD1. CDR3 size: 15 residues. Unmatched junction bases numbered 8, after V lost 4 bases and J lost 5 bases. Germline-derived CDR1 and CDR2 are SGHRS and YFSETQ. The CDR3 sequence: CASSPGQGISETQYF. The CDR3 coding sequence is TGCGCCAGCAGCCCGGGACAGGGGATTTCGGAGACCCAGTACTTC.

This chain joins TRBV5-1 and TRBJ1-2; 8 nucleotides line up with TRBD1. V dropped 0 bases and J dropped 4; count of bases not matched to a gene: 5. CDR1 and CDR2 (germline): SGHRS, YFSETQ. CDR3 size: 15 residues. CDR3 in amino acids: CASSLGDRGFYGYTF. As DNA, the CDR3 is TGCGCCAGCAGCTTGGGTGACAGGGGATTCTATGGCTACACCTTC.

The count of this clone is one. The J gene is TRBJ2-2, the V gene TRBV12-5; D unresolved. Germline-derived CDR1 and CDR2 are LGHNT and FRNRAP. The CDR3 has 17 residues. V dropped 4 bases and J dropped 0 bases, with 15 bases sitting between them. The chain's CDR3 is CASGYNLGTANTGELFF. The CDR3 nucleotides are TGTGCTAGTGGTTACAACTTGGGCACCGCGAACACCGGGGAGCTGTTTTTT.

The chain carries TRBV2 and TRBJ2-1, with 14 bases identical to TRBD2. Germline CDR1 and CDR2: SNHLY and FYNNEI. CDR3 length: 16 residues. Trimming removed 6 bases from V and 7 bases from J; junction bases left unmatched: 8. CDR3: CASSPMTSGGANEQFF. The CDR3 coding sequence is TGTGCCAGCAGCCCAATGACTAGCGGGGGGGCGAATGAGCAGTTCTTC.

The CDR3 DNA reads TGTGCCAGCAGCCAAGGGACTAGCGGGGGGTCCACAGATACGCAGTATTTT. Translated: CASSQGTSGGSTDTQYF. The chain uses TRBV3-1 (or the pseudogene TRBV3-2) and TRBJ2-3; 14 bases align to TRBD2. The CDR3 contains 17 residues. Trimming removed 1 base from V and 2 bases from J; junction bases left unmatched: 2. CDR1 is LGHDT, CDR2 YNNKEL, per germline (reference sequence).

The chain is built from TRBV3-1 (or the pseudogene TRBV3-2) and TRBJ1-6; no clear D. Germline V lookup: CDR1 LGHDT, CDR2 YNNKEL (reference sequence). The CDR3 spans 13 residues. Trimming cost V 5 bases and J 10 bases, with 12 bases left between them. The CDR3 region is CASSDRVGSPLHF. The DNA of the CDR3 is TGTGCCAGCAGCGATCGGGTAGGATCACCCCTCCACTTT.

The chain combines TRBV5-4 with TRBJ2-3; perhaps TRBD2 as D (5 bases). From germline, CDR1 is SGHNT and CDR2 YYREEE (reference sequence). Trimming took 4 bases from V and 0 from J, leaving 15 bases between them. The CDR3 has 16 residues. CDR3 loop: CASSPPGDRSTDTQYF. CDR3 nucleotide sequence: TGTGCCAGCAGCCCCCCCGGGGATCGTAGCACAGATACGCAGTATTTT.

The V and J genes are TRBV7-3 and TRBJ1-6; possible D gene TRBD1, 5 bases. Looked up from germline, CDR1 is SGHTA and CDR2 is FQGTGA. The CDR3 has 12 residues. Between the trimmed V and J ends, which lost 3 bases and 15 bases, there was a span of 12 bases. DNA of the CDR3: TGTGCCAGCAGCTTCCCCCCGACAGTCCTCCACTTT. Its translation: CASSFPPTVLHF.

The chain is built from TRBV10-3 and TRBJ1-2, with TRBD1 identical over 9 bases. Germline V CDR1 and CDR2: ENHRY, SYGVKD. The CDR3 has 14 amino acids. The junction had 6 bases not matched to a gene; V was cut back by 4 bases and J by 6 bases. As DNA, the CDR3 is TGTGCCATCAGTGCCGGGACAGGGTATGATGGCTACACCTTC. This gives the protein CAISAGTGYDGYTF.

This sequence joins TRBV3-1 (or the pseudogene TRBV3-2) and TRBJ1-4; TRBD1 agrees at 7 bases. With V trimmed by 6 bases and J by 8 bases, 9 bases remained unmatched. Germline V gene sequence: CDR1 LGHDT, CDR2 YNNKEL (reference sequence). The CDR3 contains 14 residues. The CDR3 sequence: CASRYGQAEEKLFF. DNA of the CDR3: TGTGCCAGCAGATACGGACAGGCCGAAGAAAAACTGTTTTTT.

The chain links TRBV24-1 to TRBJ1-1, with D unclear. This CDR3 region has 14 residues. V was shortened by 1 base and J by 8 bases, with 13 bases between the two germline ends. CDR1 is KGHDR, CDR2 SFDVKD, per germline. The CDR3 coding sequence is TGTGCCACCAGTGATTTCTGCCAGGCTCGGGAAGCTTTCTTT. This translates into CATSDFCQAREAFF.

CDR3 sequence (DNA): TGTGCCAGCAGCCCCCAAGTAACGGGCACTGAAGCTTTCTTT. As protein: CASSPQVTGTEAFF. The chain employs TRBV9 and TRBJ1-1, with no clear D. Germline lookup yields CDR1 SGDLS and CDR2 YYNGEE. The CDR3 consists of 14 residues. Deletions cut 4 bases from V and 4 bases from J, with 14 bases between.

The chain is built from TRBV5-4 and TRBJ2-1; perhaps TRBD1 as D (6 bases). Germline V gene sequence: CDR1 SGHNT, CDR2 YYREEE (reference sequence). The CDR3 is 15 residues long. Trimming cost V 4 bases and J 6 bases, with 17 bases left between them. DNA for the CDR3: TGTGCCAGCAGCGCGTCAGGGGTTCGGGGCAATGAGCAGTTCTTC. Amino acid sequence: CASSASGVRGNEQFF.

The rearrangement links TRBV19 to TRBJ2-1, with 10 bases lining up with TRBD1. J lost 6 bases, V lost 1 base, and 9 bases had no gene match. The CDR3 is made up of 17 amino acids. CDR1 is LNHDA, CDR2 SQIVND, per germline (reference sequence). CDR3 in amino acids: CASSIAPGTGVSNEQFF. CDR3 coding DNA: TGTGCCAGTAGTATAGCCCCCGGGACAGGGGTTTCCAATGAGCAGTTCTTC.

The chain joins TRBV7-9 to TRBJ2-7, with 12 bases matching TRBD1. The CDR3 totals 15 residues. V was pared by 1 base and J by 6 bases, with 4 bases of the junction left unmatched. Germline V gene lookup returns CDR1 SEHNR and CDR2 FQNEAQ (reference sequence). CDR3 sequence reads: CASSLVGQGASEQYF. In nucleotides, the CDR3 is TGTGCCAGCAGCTTAGTGGGACAGGGGGCCTCCGAGCAGTACTTC. Using reference TRBV7-9 and TRBJ2-7 for the parts outside the CDR3, the full variable domain is DTGVSQNPRHKITKRGQNVTFRCDPISEHNRLYWYRQTLGQGPEFLTYFQNEAQLEKSRLLSDRFSAERPKGSFSTLEIQRTEQGDSAMYLCASSLVGQGASEQYFGPGTRLTVT.